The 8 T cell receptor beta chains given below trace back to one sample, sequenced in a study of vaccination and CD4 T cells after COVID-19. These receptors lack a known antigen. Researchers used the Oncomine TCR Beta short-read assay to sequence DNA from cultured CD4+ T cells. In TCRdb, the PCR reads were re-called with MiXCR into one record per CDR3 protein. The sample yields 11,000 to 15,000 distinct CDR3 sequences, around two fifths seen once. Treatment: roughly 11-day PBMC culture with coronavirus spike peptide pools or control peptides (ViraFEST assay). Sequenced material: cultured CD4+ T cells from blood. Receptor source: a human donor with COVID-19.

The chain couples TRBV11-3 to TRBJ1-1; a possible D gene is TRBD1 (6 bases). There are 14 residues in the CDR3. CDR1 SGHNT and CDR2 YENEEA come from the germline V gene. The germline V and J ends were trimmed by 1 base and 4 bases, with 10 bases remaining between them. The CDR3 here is CASSLGRGVTEAFF. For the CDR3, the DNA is TGTGCCAGCAGCTTAGGCAGGGGAGTCACTGAAGCTTTCTTT.

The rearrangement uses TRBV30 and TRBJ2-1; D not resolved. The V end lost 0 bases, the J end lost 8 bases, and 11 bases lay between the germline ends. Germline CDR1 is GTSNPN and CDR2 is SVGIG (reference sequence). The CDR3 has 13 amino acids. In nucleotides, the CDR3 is TGTGCCTGGAGTGTTAGATCCAACGATGAGCAGTTCTTC. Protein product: CAWSVRSNDEQFF.

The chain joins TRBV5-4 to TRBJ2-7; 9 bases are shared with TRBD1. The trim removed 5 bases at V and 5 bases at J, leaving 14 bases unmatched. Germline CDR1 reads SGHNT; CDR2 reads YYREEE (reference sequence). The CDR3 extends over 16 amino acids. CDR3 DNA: TGTGCCAGCAGAATGAATCCGGGACAGGGAACCCACGAGCAGTACTTC. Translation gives CASRMNPGQGTHEQYF.

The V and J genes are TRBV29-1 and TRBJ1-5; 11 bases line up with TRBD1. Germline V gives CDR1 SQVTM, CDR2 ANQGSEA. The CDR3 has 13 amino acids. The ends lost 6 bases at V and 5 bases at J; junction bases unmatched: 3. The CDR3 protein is CSVRDRGDQPQHF. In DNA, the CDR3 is TGCAGCGTGAGGGACAGGGGGGATCAGCCCCAGCATTTT.

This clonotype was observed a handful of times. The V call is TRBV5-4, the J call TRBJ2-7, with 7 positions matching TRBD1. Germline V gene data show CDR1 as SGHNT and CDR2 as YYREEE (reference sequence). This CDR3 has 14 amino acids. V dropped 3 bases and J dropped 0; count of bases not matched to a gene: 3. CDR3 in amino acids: CASSWTGSSYEQYF. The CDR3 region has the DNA TGTGCCAGCAGCTGGACAGGTAGCTCCTACGAGCAGTACTTC. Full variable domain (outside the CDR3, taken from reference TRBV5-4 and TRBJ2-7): ETGVTQSPTHLIKTRGQQVTLRCSSQSGHNTVSWYQQALGQGPQFIFQYYREEENGRGNFPPRFSGLQFPNYSSELNVNALELDDSALYLCASSWTGSSYEQYFGPGTRLTVT.

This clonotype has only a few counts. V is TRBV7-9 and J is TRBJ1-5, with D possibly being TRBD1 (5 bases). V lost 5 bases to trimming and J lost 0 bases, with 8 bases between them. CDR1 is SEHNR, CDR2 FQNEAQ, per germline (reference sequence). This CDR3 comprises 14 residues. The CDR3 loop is CASSMGLSNQPQHF. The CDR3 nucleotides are TGTGCCAGCAGCATGGGACTTAGCAATCAGCCCCAGCATTTT.

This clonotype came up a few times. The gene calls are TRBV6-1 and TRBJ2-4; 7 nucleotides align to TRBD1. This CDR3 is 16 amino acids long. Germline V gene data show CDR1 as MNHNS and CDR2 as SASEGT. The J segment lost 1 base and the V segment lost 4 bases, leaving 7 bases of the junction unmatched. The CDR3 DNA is TGTGCCAGCAGTGGCTTTAAGGGGGCGGCCAAAAACATTCAGTACTTC. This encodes CASSGFKGAAKNIQYF.

The DNA for the CDR3 is TGTGCCAGTAGTATTGGAGGGCCCTACGGTCTGGAGCAGTACTTC. Its protein product is CASSIGGPYGLEQYF. This chain connects TRBV19 to TRBJ2-7, with D perhaps TRBD2 (6 bases). The V end was cut by 3 bases, the J end by 7 bases, with 19 bases between. This CDR3 has 15 residues. Germline V gene sequence: CDR1 LNHDA, CDR2 SQIVND (reference sequence).